Each of the 11 T cell receptor beta chains below was sequenced from the same sample in a study of immune evolution from preneoplasia to lung adenocarcinoma. Clones were sequenced by immunoSEQ multiplex PCR, and TCRdb holds only the in-frame ones, with some missing. This sample carries 10,000 or so clones, approximately 86% of them seen once, and the ten largest clones take about 1.7%. The source material was FFPE minimally invasive lung adenocarcinoma tissue. Source of these receptors: a person aged 70 to 79 with lung adenocarcinoma.

The chain links TRBV30 to TRBJ1-1; 9 nucleotides line up with TRBD1. This CDR3 spans 14 amino acids. CDR1 is GTSNPN and CDR2 is SVGIG in the germline V gene (reference sequence). V was pared by 0 bases and J by 5 bases, with 4 bases of the junction left unmatched. The CDR3 sequence is CAWSVGQGSTEAFF. The CDR3 DNA sequence: TGTGCCTGGAGTGTAGGACAGGGGAGTACTGAAGCTTTCTTT.

The genes are TRBV2 and TRBJ1-2; the D is unclear. V was shortened by 3 bases and J by 7 bases, with 12 bases between the two germline ends. CDR3 length: 13 amino acids. The V gene's germline CDR1 is SNHLY and CDR2 FYNNEI. Here the CDR3 reads CASSEGFRGGYTF. The CDR3 DNA sequence: TGTGCCAGCAGTGAGGGTTTTCGGGGTGGCTACACCTTC. Complete variable domain (other parts from reference TRBV2 and TRBJ1-2): EPEVTQTPSHQVTQMGQEVILRCVPISNHLYFYWYRQILGQKVEFLVSFYNNEISEKSEIFDDQFSVERPDGSNFTLKIRSTKLEDSAMYFCASSEGFRGGYTFGSGTRLTVV.

The chain joins TRBV11-3 to TRBJ2-5; no firm D call. The length of the CDR3 is 13 residues. Trimming shortened V by 2 bases and J by 4 bases, and 8 bases separated the two germline ends. Germline CDR1 reads SGHNT; CDR2 reads YENEEA. The CDR3 sequence: CASSLNRLETQYF. The CDR3, as DNA: TGTGCCAGCAGCTTAAACAGATTAGAGACCCAGTACTTC.

The chain carries TRBV15 and TRBJ1-3; the D is unclear. CDR1 is LNHNV, CDR2 YYDKDF, per germline (reference sequence). This CDR3 spans 14 amino acids. Trimming took 4 bases from V and 2 from J, leaving 9 bases between them. CDR3 DNA sequence: TGTGCCACCAGCATTGGGGATCCTGGAAACACCATATATTTT. Its translation: CATSIGDPGNTIYF.

V gene TRBV5-1 combines with J gene TRBJ2-1; 15 nucleotides match TRBD2. There are 16 residues in the CDR3. With 4 bases clipped from V and 8 bases from J, the junction kept 7 bases outside the gene matches. CDR1 is SGHRS, CDR2 YFSETQ, per germline. The CDR3 bases are TGCGCCAGCAGCACCCGGACTAGCGGGAGGGGTGATGAGCAGTTCTTC. Its protein product is CASSTRTSGRGDEQFF.

V is TRBV29-1 and J is TRBJ2-3; a weak D match, TRBD2 (6 bases). The germline V gene encodes CDR1 SQVTM and CDR2 ANQGSEA. This CDR3 region has 11 residues. V was shortened by 6 bases and J by 5 bases, with 9 bases between the two germline ends. Here the CDR3 reads CSVVGGDTQYF. The CDR3 region has the DNA TGCAGCGTCGTGGGGGGAGATACGCAGTATTTT.

CDR3 in DNA: TGTGCCAGTAGTACAGGGGACTATGGCTACACCTTC. Translation gives CASSTGDYGYTF. The rearrangement joins TRBV19 to TRBJ1-2, with a tentative D call TRBD1 (6 bases). V was clipped by 4 bases and J by 3 bases, with 6 bases between them. Germline V CDR1 and CDR2: LNHDA, SQIVND (reference sequence). The CDR3 contains 12 residues.

The rearrangement joins TRBV6-5 to TRBJ2-7; a possible D gene is TRBD1 (6 bases). The ends were cut back, 0 bases at V and 8 bases at J, with 14 bases in the middle. Germline CDR1 and CDR2: MNHEY and SVGAGI. The CDR3 runs to 14 residues. CDR3 coding DNA: TGTGCCAGCAGTTACTCCGGGACACATTACAAGCAGTACTTC. Translated: CASSYSGTHYKQYF.

This chain links TRBV18 with TRBJ2-7; D perhaps matches TRBD1 (6 bases). The CDR3 runs to 13 residues. Looked up from germline, CDR1 is KGHSH and CDR2 is LQKENI. The V gene lost 6 bases and the J gene lost 12 bases, with 21 bases spanning the gap. Here the CDR3 reads CASSPQTGPGSYF. CDR3 in DNA: TGTGCCAGCTCTCCTCAGACAGGTCCGGGTTCGTACTTC.

This chain links TRBV2 with TRBJ1-2; D is ambiguous. V lost 7 bases to trimming and J lost 3 bases, with 15 bases between them. CDR1 and CDR2 (germline): SNHLY, FYNNEI. CDR3 length: 14 amino acids. As DNA, the CDR3 is TGTGCCAGCACCCCTAGTGGGATTGACTATGGCTACACCTTC. It codes for CASTPSGIDYGYTF.

The table lists this clone with a few counts. This chain links TRBV29-1 with TRBJ2-7, with D maybe TRBD1 (5 bases). Germline CDR1 reads SQVTM; CDR2 reads ANQGSEA. The CDR3 spans 13 residues. The V end was cut by 1 base, the J end by 3 bases, with 10 bases between. This chain's CDR3 is CSVEAGFDYEQYF. CDR3 in DNA: TGCAGCGTTGAAGCAGGGTTCGACTACGAGCAGTACTTC.